The text below deals with one T cell receptor beta chain. The V end lost 0 bases, the J end lost 0 bases, and 18 bases lay between the germline ends. The length of the CDR3 is 18 residues. Germline V gene data show CDR1 as DFQATT and CDR2 as SNEGSKA (reference sequence). This entry is derived from a study of Graves' ophthalmopathy and Graves' hyperthyroidism. RNA served as the template for amplifying TCR beta CDR3 regions. Scientists carried out first-round RT-PCR using HTBI primers and then a second-round multiplex PCR. TCRdb re-analysed the multiplex PCR reads in MiXCR, keeping a single row per CDR3 protein. Of hundreds of thousands of distinct CDR3 sequences in the sample, under 15% were seen once.

The sample was blood. The TCR sequence derives from a young woman with Graves' ophthalmopathy. The chain joins TRBV20-1 to TRBJ1-5; perhaps TRBD1 as D (6 bases). CDR3 DNA: TGCAGTGCTAGAGAACACCAACAGGGATCGGCTAGCAATCAGCCCCAGCATTTT. Translation gives CSAREHQQGSASNQPQHF.